Below are 22 T cell receptor beta chains sequenced from a single sample in a study of tumor-infiltrating lymphocytes in oesophageal squamous cell carcinoma. TCRdb called the PCR reads again in MiXCR, with one record for every CDR3 protein. The profile covers about 12,000 distinct CDR3 sequences, with around three fifths appearing a single time and about 32% taken by the ten largest. The specimen sequenced was esophageal tumor tissue. The receptor set was obtained from a female donor with esophageal squamous cell carcinoma.

The V and J genes are TRBV7-2 and TRBJ2-1; D is possibly TRBD1 (6 bases). Per the germline V gene, CDR1 is SGHTA and CDR2 is FQGNSA. The CDR3 contains 13 residues. The V gene lost 4 bases and the J gene lost 7 bases, with 11 bases spanning the gap. As DNA, the CDR3 is TGTGCCAGCAGCTCTAGGGGGATAAATGAGCAGTTCTTC. Its translation: CASSSRGINEQFF.

The V and J genes are TRBV7-9 and TRBJ2-3, with D perhaps matching TRBD1 (6 bases). The germline CDR1 and CDR2 sequences are SEHNR and FQNEAQ (reference sequence). CDR3 length: 14 amino acids. V lost 1 base and J 4 bases, leaving 9 bases between the germline ends. The CDR3 is CASSLETGSDTQYF. The DNA for the CDR3 is TGTGCCAGCAGCTTAGAGACAGGTTCAGATACGCAGTATTTT.

CDR3: CASSSRGMGETQYF. In nucleotides, the CDR3 is TGTGCCAGCAGCTCGAGGGGGATGGGAGAGACCCAGTACTTC. The J gene is TRBJ2-3, the V gene TRBV7-2; perhaps TRBD1 as D (6 bases). Matching the DNA end better, TRBJ2-5 makes the J call doubtful. The germline gives CDR1 SGHTA, CDR2 FQGNSA. CDR3 length: 14 amino acids.

This clonotype was picked up many times. It may be a read error: a sequence one base away is much more abundant. This chain uses TRBV3-1 with TRBJ2-7, with TRBD2 matching 14 bases. Germline V gene data show CDR1 as LGHDT and CDR2 as YNNKEL (reference sequence). The junction had 10 bases not matched to a gene; V was cut back by 5 bases and J by 7 bases. The CDR3 is made up of 16 amino acids. CDR3 in amino acids: CASSGLAGGRDNEQYF. Here the CDR3 DNA reads TGTGCCAGCAGCGGACTAGCGGGAGGCCGAGACAATGAGCAGTACTTC.

A word on this clonotype: At one end the junction does not follow the germline gene, possibly because of a read error. This chain links TRBV7-7 with TRBJ2-5; D not resolved. The CDR3 runs 14 residues. Per germline, CDR1 SSHAT and CDR2 FNYEAQ (reference sequence). For the CDR3, the DNA is TGTGCTAGCAGCTTTTCGCCCGGGCAAGAGACCCAGTACTTC. It translates to CASSFSPGQETQYF.

The chain is built from TRBV7-4 and TRBJ2-1; D gene uncertain. The CDR3 totals 15 residues. Trimming shortened V by 3 bases and J by 6 bases, and 15 bases separated the two germline ends. Germline V gene lookup returns CDR1 SGHVT and CDR2 SQSDAQ. The CDR3 DNA reads as TGTGCCAGCAGCTTTTCGAGCACCCTGAGCAATGAGCAGTTCTTC. Translated: CASSFSSTLSNEQFF.

The chain is built from TRBV12-3 or TRBV12-4 and TRBJ2-5; 7 bases are a match to TRBD1. Unmatched junction bases numbered 6, after V lost 6 bases and J lost 5 bases. The CDR3 loop spans 13 amino acids. The CDR3, as DNA: TGTGCCAGCAGCCTAGGGACAGTGGAGACCCAGTACTTC. Encoded protein: CASSLGTVETQYF.

The chain carries TRBV6-1 and TRBJ2-5; the D is unclear. With the DNA end fitting TRBJ2-7 better, the J assignment may be wrong. The germline gives CDR1 MNHNS, CDR2 SASEGT. This CDR3 contains 15 residues. CDR3 region: CASSDLWGSSYEQYF. The CDR3 bases are TGTGCCAGCAGTGACTTATGGGGTTCCTCCTACGAGCAGTACTTC.

CDR3 protein: CASSPGGGYEQYF. CDR3 DNA sequence: TGTGCCAGCAGCCCCGGTGGGGGATACGAGCAGTACTTC. The chain employs TRBV7-4 and TRBJ2-5, with D possibly called TRBD1 or TRBD2 (5 bases each). The better agreement between TRBJ2-7 and the DNA end casts doubt on the J call. The CDR3 is made up of 13 amino acids. CDR1 SGHVT and CDR2 SQSDAQ come from the germline V gene.

The CDR3 loop is CASRLTSVSYNEQFF. The CDR3 nucleotides read TGTGCCAGCCGCCTGACTAGCGTATCATACAATGAGCAGTTCTTC. The chain combines TRBV6-1 with TRBJ2-5, with 8 nucleotides matching TRBD2. The DNA end is a closer match to TRBJ2-1, so the J assignment may be wrong. CDR3 length: 15 residues. The germline CDR1 and CDR2 sequences are MNHNS and SASEGT.

This clonotype was found a few times. The V call is TRBV7-9, the J call TRBJ2-1; 8 positions match TRBD2. The CDR3 loop spans 15 amino acids. Looked up from germline, CDR1 is SEHNR and CDR2 is FQNEAQ (reference sequence). V was pared by 1 base and J by 8 bases, with 7 bases of the junction left unmatched. The CDR3 nucleotides read TGTGCCAGCAGCTTAGACGGGGGGGCGTCGGATGAGCAGTTCTTC. It encodes CASSLDGGASDEQFF.

V gene TRBV2 combines with J gene TRBJ2-5; 16 bases map to TRBD2. The better agreement between TRBJ2-7 and the DNA end casts doubt on the J call. Germline V gene lookup returns CDR1 SNHLY and CDR2 FYNNEI. This CDR3 spans 16 amino acids. The chain's CDR3 is CASSEGTSGRVYEQYF. CDR3 coding DNA: TGTGCCAGCAGTGAGGGGACTAGCGGGAGGGTCTACGAGCAGTACTTC.

The chain couples TRBV7-8 to TRBJ1-2; 12 bases are shared with TRBD1. The ends lost 5 bases at V and 7 bases at J; junction bases unmatched: 8. CDR3 length equals 15 residues. Germline CDR1 is SGHVS and CDR2 is FQNEAQ. The CDR3 region has the DNA TGTGCCAGCAGCCAGGAGGGACAGGGGGCTGGTGGCTACACCTTC. Amino acid sequence: CASSQEGQGAGGYTF.

This clonotype was picked up a small number of times. As the CDR3 is not closed by the conserved phenylalanine or tryptophan, this likely results from a read error. The limits of the CDR3 on the DNA are not certain, so only TCRdb's listed CDR3 is given. This sequence joins TRBV6-1 and TRBJ2-7; the D call in the table, TRBD1, was not verified against the DNA. Termini included, the CDR3 measures 17 amino acids. Looked up from germline, CDR1 is MNHNS and CDR2 is SASEGT. This chain's CDR3 is CASSEGAGGGYGYTFGS.

This clonotype was seen ten or more times. V is TRBV11-2 and J is TRBJ2-1, with 7 positions matching TRBD2. This CDR3 comprises 16 residues. Germline CDR1 reads SGHAT; CDR2 reads FQNNGV. The trim removed 1 base at V and 1 base at J, leaving 4 bases unmatched. CDR3 sequence (DNA): TGTGCCAGCAGCTTAGTTGCGGGAGTTTCCTACAATGAGCAGTTCTTC. Translation gives CASSLVAGVSYNEQFF.

V usage is TRBV6-1 and J usage is TRBJ2-5; D unresolved. The DNA end is more similar to TRBJ2-1, so the J call may be wrong. This CDR3 has 13 residues. CDR1 MNHNS and CDR2 SASEGT come from the germline V gene. The CDR3 spells CASNPSSYNEQFF. The CDR3 DNA sequence: TGTGCCAGCAACCCGAGCTCCTACAATGAGCAGTTCTTC.

This chain links TRBV7-3 with TRBJ2-3; 9 nucleotides align to TRBD1. The end of the DNA is better explained by TRBJ2-5, so the J call may be wrong. The germline CDR1 and CDR2 sequences are SGHTA and FQGTGA. The CDR3 loop spans 14 amino acids. CDR3 in DNA: TGTGCCAGCAGCCTACAGGGGGCTGGGGAGACCCAGTACTTC. Amino acids: CASSLQGAGETQYF.

The chain carries TRBV7-6 and TRBJ2-7; 13 bases match TRBD2. The DNA end lines up better with TRBJ2-4; the J call may be wrong. There are 21 residues in the CDR3. CDR1 SGHVS and CDR2 FNYEAQ come from the germline V gene. The CDR3 protein is CASSPTTSGGSDPLAKNIQYF. Written as DNA, the CDR3 is TGTGCCAGCAGCCCCACGACTAGCGGGGGGTCAGACCCTCTAGCCAAAAACATTCAGTACTTC.

V and J are TRBV7-8 and TRBJ2-4, with D perhaps TRBD1 (5 bases). The J call may be wrong; the DNA end is better matched by TRBJ2-5. Germline V gene data show CDR1 as SGHVS and CDR2 as FQNEAQ. CDR3 size: 13 residues. The CDR3 bases are TGTGCCAGCAGCTTAGATAGGGGAGAGACCCAGTACTTC. It is translated as CASSLDRGETQYF.

This clonotype showed up just a few times. Here the CDR3 omits its conserved ending phenylalanine or tryptophan, so a read error is the likely source. Because the CDR3's place on the DNA is in doubt, the DNA is left out and the CDR3 is given as listed by TCRdb. V usage is TRBV27 and J usage is TRBJ2-6; TRBD2 is the table's D call, not checked against the DNA. CDR1 MNHEY and CDR2 SMNVEV come from the germline V gene (reference sequence). The CDR3 comprises 17 residues, both ends counted. CDR3 region: CASSKLAGGHNEQYFGA.

Within the sample, this clonotype is medium-sized. V gene TRBV7-9 combines with J gene TRBJ2-5; tentatively, D is TRBD1 (5 bases). Trimming cost V 4 bases and J 3 bases, with 18 bases left between them. The CDR3 has 16 amino acids. CDR1 SEHNR and CDR2 FQNEAQ come from the germline V gene (reference sequence). CDR3 coding DNA: TGTGCCAGCAGCTCCATCCAGGGTCCGGAGAAAGAGACCCAGTACTTC. It yields the protein CASSSIQGPEKETQYF.

Remarks on this clonotype: One junction end disagrees with the germline gene, perhaps due to a read error. The chain couples TRBV4-2 to TRBJ2-4; either TRBD1 or TRBD2 may fit D (5 bases each). This CDR3 region has 13 residues. Germline lookup yields CDR1 LGHNA and CDR2 YNFKEQ. The CDR3 coding sequence is TGTGCCAGCAGCCTAACCCCCCGGGACCATATTAACTTC. This gives the protein CASSLTPRDHINF.